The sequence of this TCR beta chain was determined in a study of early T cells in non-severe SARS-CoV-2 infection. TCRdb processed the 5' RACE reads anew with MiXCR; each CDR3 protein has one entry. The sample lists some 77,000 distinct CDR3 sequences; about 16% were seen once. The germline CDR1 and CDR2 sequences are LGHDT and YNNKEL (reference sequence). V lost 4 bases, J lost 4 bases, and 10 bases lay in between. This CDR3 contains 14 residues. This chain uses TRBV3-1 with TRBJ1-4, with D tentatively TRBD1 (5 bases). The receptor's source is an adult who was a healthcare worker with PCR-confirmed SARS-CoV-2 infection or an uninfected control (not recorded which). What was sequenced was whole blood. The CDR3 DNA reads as TGTGCCAGCAGCCCCCGCGGGGGTAATGAAAAACTGTTTTTT. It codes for CASSPRGGNEKLFF. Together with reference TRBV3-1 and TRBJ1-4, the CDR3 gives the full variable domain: DTAVSQTPKYLVTQMGNDKSIKCEQNLGHDTMYWYKQDSKKFLKIMFSYNNKELIINETVPNRFSPKSPDKAHLNLHINSLELGDSAVYFCASSPRGGNEKLFFGSGTQLSVL.